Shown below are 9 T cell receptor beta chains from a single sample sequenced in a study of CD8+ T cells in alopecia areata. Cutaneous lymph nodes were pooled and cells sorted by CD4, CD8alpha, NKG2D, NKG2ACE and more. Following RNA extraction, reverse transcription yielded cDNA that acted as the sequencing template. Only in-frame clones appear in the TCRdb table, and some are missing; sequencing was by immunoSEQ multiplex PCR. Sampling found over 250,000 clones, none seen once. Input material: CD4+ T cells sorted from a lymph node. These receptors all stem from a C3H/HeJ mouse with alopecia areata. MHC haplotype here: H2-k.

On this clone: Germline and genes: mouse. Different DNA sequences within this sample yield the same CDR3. The sequenced CDR3 bases are TGCACCTGCAGTGCGGGAGGGAACACCGGG. Protein: CTCSAGGNTG. The full CDR3 reads CTCSAGGNTGQLYF. The chain couples TRBV1 to TRBJ2-2; D gene ambiguous. The read stops 4 residues short of the end of the CDR3; the missing end is completed from the germline J gene. Trimming removed 3 bases at V and 2 bases at J, with 7 bases between. CDR1 and CDR2 from the germline V gene are NSQYPW and LRSPGD (reference sequence). The CDR3 is 14 residues long.

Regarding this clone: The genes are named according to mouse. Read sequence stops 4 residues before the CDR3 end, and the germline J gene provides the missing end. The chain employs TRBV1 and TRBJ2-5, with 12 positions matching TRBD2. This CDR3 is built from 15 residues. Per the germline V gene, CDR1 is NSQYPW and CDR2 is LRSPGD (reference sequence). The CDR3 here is CTCSAQDWGGDTQYF. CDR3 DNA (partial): TGCACCTGCAGTGCCCAGGACTGGGGGGGAGAC. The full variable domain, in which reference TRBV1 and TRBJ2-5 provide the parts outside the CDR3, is VTLLEQNPRWRLVPRGQAVNLRCILKNSQYPWMSWYQQDLQKQLQWLFTLRSPGDKEVKSLPGADYLATRVTDTELRLQVANMSQGRTLYCTCSAQDWGGDTQYFGPGTRLLVL.

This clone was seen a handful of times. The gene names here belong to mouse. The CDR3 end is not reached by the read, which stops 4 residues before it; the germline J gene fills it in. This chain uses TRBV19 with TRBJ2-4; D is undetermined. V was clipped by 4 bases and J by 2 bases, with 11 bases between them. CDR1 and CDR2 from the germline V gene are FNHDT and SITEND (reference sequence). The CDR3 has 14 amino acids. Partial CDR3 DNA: TGTGCCAGCAGTGATAACAGAATTCAAAAC. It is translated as CASSDNRIQN. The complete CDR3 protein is CASSDNRIQNTLYF.

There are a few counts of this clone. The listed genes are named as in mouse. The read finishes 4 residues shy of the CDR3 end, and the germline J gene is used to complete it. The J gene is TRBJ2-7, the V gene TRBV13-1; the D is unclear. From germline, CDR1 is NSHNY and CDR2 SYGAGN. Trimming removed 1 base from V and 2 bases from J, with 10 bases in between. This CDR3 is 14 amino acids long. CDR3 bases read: TGTGCCAGCAGTGATTCCGACAAGACCTAT. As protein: CASSDSDKTY. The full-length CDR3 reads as CASSDSDKTYEQYF.

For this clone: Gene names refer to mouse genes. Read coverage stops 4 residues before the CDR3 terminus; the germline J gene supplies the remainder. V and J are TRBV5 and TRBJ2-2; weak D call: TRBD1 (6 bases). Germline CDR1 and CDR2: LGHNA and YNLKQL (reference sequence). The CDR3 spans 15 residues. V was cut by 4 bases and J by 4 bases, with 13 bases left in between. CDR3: CASSRTGTGTGQLYF. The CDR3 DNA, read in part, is TGTGCCAGCAGCCGAACAGGGACGGGCACCGGG.

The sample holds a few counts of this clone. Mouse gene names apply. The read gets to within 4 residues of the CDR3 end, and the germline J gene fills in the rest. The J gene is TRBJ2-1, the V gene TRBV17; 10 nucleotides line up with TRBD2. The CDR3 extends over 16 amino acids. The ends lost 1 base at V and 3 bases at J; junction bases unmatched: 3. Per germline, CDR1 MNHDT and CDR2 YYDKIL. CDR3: CASSRGLGGSYAEQFF. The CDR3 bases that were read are TGTGCTAGCAGTAGAGGACTGGGGGGAAGCTATGCT. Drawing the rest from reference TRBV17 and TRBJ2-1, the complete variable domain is DTTVKQNPRYKLARVGKPVNLICSQTMNHDTMYWYQKKPNQAPKLLLFYYDKILNREADTFEKFQSSRPNNSFCSLYIGSAGLEYSAMYLCASSRGLGGSYAEQFFGPGTRLTVL.

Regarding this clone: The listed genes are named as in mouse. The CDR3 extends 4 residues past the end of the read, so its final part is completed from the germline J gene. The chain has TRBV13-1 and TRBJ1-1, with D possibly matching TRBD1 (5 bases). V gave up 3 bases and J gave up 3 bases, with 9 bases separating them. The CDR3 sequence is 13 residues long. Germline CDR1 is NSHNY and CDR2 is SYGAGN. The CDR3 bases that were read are TGTGCCAGCAGTGTGAGGGGAGACACA. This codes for CASSVRGDT. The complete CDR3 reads CASSVRGDTEVFF.

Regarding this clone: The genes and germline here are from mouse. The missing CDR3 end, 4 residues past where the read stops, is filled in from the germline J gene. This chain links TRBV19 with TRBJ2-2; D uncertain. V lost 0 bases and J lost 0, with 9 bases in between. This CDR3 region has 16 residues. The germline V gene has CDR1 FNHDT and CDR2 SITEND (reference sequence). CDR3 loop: CASSIVSQANTGQLYF. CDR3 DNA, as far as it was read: TGTGCCAGCAGTATAGTGTCCCAGGCAAACACCGGG.

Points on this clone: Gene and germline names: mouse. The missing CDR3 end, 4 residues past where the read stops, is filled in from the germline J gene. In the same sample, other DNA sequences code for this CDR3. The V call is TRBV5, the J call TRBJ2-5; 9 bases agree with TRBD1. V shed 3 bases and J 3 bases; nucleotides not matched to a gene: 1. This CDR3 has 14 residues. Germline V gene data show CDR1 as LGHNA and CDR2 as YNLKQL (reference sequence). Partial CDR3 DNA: TGTGCCAGCAGCCAGGGACAGGGACAAGAC. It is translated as CASSQGQGQD. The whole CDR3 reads CASSQGQGQDTQYF.